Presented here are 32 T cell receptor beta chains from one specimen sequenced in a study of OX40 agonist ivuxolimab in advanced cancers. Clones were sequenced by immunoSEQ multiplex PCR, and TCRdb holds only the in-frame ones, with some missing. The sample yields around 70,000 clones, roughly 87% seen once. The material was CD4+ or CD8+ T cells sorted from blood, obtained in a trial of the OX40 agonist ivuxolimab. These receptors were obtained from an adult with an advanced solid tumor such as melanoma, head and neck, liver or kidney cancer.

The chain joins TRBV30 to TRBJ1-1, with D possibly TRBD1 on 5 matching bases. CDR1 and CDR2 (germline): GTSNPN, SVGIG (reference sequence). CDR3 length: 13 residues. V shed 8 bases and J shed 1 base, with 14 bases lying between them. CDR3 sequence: CARRDSGNTEAFF. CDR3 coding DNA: TGTGCCCGTCGGGACTCGGGGAACACTGAAGCTTTCTTT. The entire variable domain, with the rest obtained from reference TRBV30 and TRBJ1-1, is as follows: SQTIHQWPATLVQPVGSPLSLECTVEGTSNPNLYWYRQAAGRGLQLLFYSVGIGQISSEVPQNLSASRPQDRQFILSSKKLLLSDSGFYLCARRDSGNTEAFFGQGTRLTVV.

The CDR3 loop reads CASSFQEGRYNEQFF. The CDR3 DNA is TGCGCCAGCAGCTTCCAGGAGGGTCGATACAATGAGCAGTTCTTC. J is TRBJ2-1 and V is TRBV5-1, with a possible D match to TRBD2 (6 bases). Germline CDR1 is SGHRS and CDR2 is YFSETQ. CDR3 length: 15 amino acids. The V and J ends lost 2 bases and 4 bases respectively, with 13 bases between them.

The CDR3 protein is CASSFDRGRIAFF. The CDR3 region has the DNA TGTGCCAGCAGCTTTGACAGGGGGCGCATAGCTTTCTTT. J is TRBJ1-1 and V is TRBV7-2; 10 bases line up with TRBD1. Per the germline V gene, CDR1 is SGHTA and CDR2 is FQGNSA. The CDR3 runs to 13 residues. Germline trimming cut 3 bases from V and 10 bases from J; bases unmatched to any gene: 5.

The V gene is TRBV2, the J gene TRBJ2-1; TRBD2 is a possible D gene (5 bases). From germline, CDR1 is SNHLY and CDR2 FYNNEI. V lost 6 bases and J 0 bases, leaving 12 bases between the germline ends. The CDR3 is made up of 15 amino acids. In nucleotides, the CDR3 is TGTGCCAGCAGCGATCGGAGGAGCTCCTACAATGAGCAGTTCTTC. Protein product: CASSDRRSSYNEQFF. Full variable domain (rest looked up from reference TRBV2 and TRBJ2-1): EPEVTQTPSHQVTQMGQEVILRCVPISNHLYFYWYRQILGQKVEFLVSFYNNEISEKSEIFDDQFSVERPDGSNFTLKIRSTKLEDSAMYFCASSDRRSSYNEQFFGPGTRLTVL.

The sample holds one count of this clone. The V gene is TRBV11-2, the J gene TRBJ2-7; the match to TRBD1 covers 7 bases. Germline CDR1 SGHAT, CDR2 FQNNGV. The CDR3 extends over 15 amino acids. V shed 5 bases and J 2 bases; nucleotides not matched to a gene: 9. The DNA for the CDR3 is TGTGCCAGCAGCGCACAGGGGCTCCTAACCTACGAGCAGTACTTC. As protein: CASSAQGLLTYEQYF.

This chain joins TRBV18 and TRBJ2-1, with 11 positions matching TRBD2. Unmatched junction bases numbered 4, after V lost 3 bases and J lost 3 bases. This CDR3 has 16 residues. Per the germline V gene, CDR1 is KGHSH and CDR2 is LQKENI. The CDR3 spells CASSPRTSGYYNEQFF. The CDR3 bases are TGTGCCAGCTCACCGAGGACTAGCGGGTACTACAATGAGCAGTTCTTC.

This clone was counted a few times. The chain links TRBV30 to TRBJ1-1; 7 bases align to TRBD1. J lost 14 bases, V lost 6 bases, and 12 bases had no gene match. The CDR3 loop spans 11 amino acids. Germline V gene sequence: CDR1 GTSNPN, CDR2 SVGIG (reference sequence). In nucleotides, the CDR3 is TGTGCCTGCGTCTCCGGGACAGTTATCTTCTTT. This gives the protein CACVSGTVIFF. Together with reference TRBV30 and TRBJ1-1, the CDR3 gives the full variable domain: SQTIHQWPATLVQPVGSPLSLECTVEGTSNPNLYWYRQAAGRGLQLLFYSVGIGQISSEVPQNLSASRPQDRQFILSSKKLLLSDSGFYLCACVSGTVIFFGQGTRLTVV.

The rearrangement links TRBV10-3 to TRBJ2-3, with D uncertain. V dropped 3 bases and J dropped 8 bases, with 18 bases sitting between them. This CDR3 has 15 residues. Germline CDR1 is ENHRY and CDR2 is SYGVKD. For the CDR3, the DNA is TGTGCCATCAGTGACGATCTAACTGGGCTAGGTACGCAGTATTTT. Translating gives CAISDDLTGLGTQYF.

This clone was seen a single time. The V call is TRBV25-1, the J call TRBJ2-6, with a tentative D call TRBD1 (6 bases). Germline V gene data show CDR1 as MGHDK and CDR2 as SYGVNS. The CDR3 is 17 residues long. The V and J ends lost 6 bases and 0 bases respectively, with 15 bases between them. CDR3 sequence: CASSQQGRSSGANVLTF. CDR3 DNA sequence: TGTGCCAGCAGCCAACAGGGCCGGAGCTCTGGGGCCAACGTCCTGACTTTC.

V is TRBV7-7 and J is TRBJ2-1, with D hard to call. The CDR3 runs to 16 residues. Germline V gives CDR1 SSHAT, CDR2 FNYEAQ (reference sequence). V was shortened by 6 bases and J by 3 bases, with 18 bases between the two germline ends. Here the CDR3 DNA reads TGTGCCAGCAGGTCCGCGGTGGGGTCCAGCTACAATGAGCAGTTCTTC. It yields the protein CASRSAVGSSYNEQFF.

The CDR3 protein is CASSPSSSNQPQHF. CDR3 DNA sequence: TGTGCCAGCTCACCCTCCAGTAGCAATCAGCCCCAGCATTTT. The chain couples TRBV18 to TRBJ1-5; D uncertain. V was cut by 3 bases and J by 0 bases, with 6 bases left in between. Germline CDR1 KGHSH, CDR2 LQKENI. This CDR3 is built from 14 residues.

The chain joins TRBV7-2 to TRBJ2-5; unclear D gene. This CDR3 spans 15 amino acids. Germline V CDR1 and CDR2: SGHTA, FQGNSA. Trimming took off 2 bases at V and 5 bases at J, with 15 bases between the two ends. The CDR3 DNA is TGTGCCAGCAGCTTAAGCGCAGGATTGTTGGAGACCCAGTACTTC. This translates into CASSLSAGLLETQYF.

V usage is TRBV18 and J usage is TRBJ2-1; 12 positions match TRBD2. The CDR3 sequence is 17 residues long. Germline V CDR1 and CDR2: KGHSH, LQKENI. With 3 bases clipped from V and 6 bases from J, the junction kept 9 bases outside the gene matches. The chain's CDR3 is CASSPVRRTSGTNEQFF. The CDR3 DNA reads TGTGCCAGCTCACCCGTACGTCGGACTAGCGGGACCAATGAGCAGTTCTTC.

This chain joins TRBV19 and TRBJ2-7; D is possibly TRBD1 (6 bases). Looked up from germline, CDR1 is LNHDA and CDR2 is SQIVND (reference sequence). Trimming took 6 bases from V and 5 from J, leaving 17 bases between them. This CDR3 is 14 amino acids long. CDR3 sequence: CASSLRGRIDEQYF. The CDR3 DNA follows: TGTGCCAGTAGCCTTAGGGGGAGAATCGACGAGCAGTACTTC.

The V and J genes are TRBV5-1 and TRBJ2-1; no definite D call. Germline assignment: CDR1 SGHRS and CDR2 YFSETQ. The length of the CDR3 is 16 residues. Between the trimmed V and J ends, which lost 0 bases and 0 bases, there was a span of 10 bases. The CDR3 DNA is TGCGCCAGCAGCTTGGCTACTACCAGCTCCTACAATGAGCAGTTCTTC. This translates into CASSLATTSSYNEQFF. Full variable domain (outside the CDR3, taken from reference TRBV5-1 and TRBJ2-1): KAGVTQTPRYLIKTRGQQVTLSCSPISGHRSVSWYQQTPGQGLQFLFEYFSETQRNKGNFPGRFSGRQFSNSRSEMNVSTLELGDSALYLCASSLATTSSYNEQFFGPGTRLTVL.

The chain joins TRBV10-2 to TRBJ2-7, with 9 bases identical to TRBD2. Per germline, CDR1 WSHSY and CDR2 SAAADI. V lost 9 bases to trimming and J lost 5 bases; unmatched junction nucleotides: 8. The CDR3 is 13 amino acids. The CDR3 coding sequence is TGCGCCAGTGGGTGGCGGGAGGGCCACGAGCAGTACTTC. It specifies CASGWREGHEQYF.

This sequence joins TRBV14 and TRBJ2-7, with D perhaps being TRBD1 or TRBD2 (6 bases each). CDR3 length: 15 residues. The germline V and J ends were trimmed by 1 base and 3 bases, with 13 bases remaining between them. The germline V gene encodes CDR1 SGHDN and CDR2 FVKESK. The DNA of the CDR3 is TGTGCCAGCAGCCAAGTTTGGGGGGCCCACTACGAGCAGTACTTC. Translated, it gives CASSQVWGAHYEQYF. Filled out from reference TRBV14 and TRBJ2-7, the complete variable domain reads EAGVTQFPSHSVIEKGQTVTLRCDPISGHDNLYWYRRVMGKEIKFLLHFVKESKQDESGMPNNRFLAERTGGTYSTLKVQPAELEDSGVYFCASSQVWGAHYEQYFGPGTRLTVT.

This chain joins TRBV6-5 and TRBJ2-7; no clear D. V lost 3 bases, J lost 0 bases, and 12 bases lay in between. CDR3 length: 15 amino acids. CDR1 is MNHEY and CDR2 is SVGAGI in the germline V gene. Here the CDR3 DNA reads TGTGCCAGCAGTTATTCCGGAGAGAGCTCCTACGAGCAGTACTTC. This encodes CASSYSGESSYEQYF.

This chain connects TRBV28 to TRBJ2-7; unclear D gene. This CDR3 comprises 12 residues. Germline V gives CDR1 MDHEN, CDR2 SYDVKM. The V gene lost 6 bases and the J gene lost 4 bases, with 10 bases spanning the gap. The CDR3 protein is CASSPIAYEQYF. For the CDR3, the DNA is TGTGCCAGCAGCCCCATTGCGTACGAGCAGTACTTC.

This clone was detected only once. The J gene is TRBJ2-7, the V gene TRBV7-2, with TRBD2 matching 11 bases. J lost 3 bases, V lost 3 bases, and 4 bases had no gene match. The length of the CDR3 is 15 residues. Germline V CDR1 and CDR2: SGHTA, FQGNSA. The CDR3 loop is CASSFQLAGGYEQYF. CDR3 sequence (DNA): TGTGCCAGCAGCTTCCAGCTAGCGGGAGGCTACGAGCAGTACTTC.

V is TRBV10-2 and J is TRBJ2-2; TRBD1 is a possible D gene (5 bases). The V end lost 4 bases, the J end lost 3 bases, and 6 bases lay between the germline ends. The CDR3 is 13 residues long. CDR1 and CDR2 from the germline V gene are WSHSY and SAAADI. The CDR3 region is CASSGQHTGELFF. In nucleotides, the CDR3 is TGCGCCAGCAGTGGACAGCACACCGGGGAGCTGTTTTTT.

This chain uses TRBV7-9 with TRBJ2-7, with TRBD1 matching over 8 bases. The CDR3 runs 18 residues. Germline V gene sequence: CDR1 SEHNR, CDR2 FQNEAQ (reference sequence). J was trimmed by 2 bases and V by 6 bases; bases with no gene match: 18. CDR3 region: CASRAVSPTGTGTYEQYF. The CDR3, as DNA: TGTGCCAGCAGGGCCGTATCCCCGACCGGGACAGGAACCTACGAGCAGTACTTC.

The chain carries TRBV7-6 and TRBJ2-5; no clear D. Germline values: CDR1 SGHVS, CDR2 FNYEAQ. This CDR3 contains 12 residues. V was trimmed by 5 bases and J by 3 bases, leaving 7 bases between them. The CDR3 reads CASSPVEETQYF. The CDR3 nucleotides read TGTGCCAGCAGCCCCGTAGAAGAGACCCAGTACTTC.

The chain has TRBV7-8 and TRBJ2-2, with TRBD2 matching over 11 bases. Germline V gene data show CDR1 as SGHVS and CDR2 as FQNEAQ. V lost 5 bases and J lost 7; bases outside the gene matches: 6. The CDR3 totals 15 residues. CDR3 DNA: TGTGCCAGCAGCCCAAGACTAGCGGGACACGGGGAGCTGTTTTTT. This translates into CASSPRLAGHGELFF.

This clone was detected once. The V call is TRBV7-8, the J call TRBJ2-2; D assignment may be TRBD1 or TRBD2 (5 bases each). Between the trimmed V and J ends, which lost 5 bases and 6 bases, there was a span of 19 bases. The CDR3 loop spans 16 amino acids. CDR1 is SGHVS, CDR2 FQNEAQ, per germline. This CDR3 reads CASSGTPWIRAGELFF. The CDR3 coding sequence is TGTGCCAGCAGCGGGACGCCCTGGATAAGGGCCGGGGAGCTGTTTTTT.

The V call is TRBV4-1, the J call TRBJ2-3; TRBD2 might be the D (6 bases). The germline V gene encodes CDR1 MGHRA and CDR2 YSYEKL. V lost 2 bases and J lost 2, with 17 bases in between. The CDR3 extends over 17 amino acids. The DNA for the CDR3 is TGCGCCAGCAGCCAATTCTCCCGCGGGGCTCACACAGATACGCAGTATTTT. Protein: CASSQFSRGAHTDTQYF.

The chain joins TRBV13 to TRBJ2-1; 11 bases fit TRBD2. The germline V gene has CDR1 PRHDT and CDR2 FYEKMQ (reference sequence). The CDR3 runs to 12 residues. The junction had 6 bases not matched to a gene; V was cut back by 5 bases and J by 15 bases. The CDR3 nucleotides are TGTGCCAGCAGCAAAACTAGCGGGAGAGGGTTCTTC. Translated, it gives CASSKTSGRGFF.

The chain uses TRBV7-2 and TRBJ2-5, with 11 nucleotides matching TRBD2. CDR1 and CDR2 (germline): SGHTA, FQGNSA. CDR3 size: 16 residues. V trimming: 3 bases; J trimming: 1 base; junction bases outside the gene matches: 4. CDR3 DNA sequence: TGTGCCAGCAGCTTCCTAGCGGGAGGTTTCCAAGAGACCCAGTACTTC. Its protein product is CASSFLAGGFQETQYF.

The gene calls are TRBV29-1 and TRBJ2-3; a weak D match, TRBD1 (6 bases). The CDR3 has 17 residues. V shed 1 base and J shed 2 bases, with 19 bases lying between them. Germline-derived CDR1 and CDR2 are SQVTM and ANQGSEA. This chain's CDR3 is CSVEVLQPGTYTDTQYF. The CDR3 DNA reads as TGCAGCGTTGAAGTCCTCCAGCCCGGGACATACACAGATACGCAGTATTTT.

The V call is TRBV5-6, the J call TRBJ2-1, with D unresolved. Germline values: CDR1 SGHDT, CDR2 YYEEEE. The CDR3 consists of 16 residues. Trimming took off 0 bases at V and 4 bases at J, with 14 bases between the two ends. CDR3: CASSLVVSQTYNEQFF. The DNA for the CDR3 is TGTGCCAGCAGCTTGGTCGTTAGTCAAACATACAATGAGCAGTTCTTC.

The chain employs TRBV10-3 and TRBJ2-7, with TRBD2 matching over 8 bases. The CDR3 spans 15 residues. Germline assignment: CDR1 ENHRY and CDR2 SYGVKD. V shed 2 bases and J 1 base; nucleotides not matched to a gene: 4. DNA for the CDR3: TGTGCCATCAGTGAGCGTACTAGCGGTTCCTACGAGCAGTACTTC. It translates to CAISERTSGSYEQYF.

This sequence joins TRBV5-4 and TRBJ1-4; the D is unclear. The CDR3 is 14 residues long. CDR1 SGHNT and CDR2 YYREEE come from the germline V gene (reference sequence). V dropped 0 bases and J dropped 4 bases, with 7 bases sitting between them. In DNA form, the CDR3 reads TGTGCCAGCAGCTTGGACCGGGGTAATGAAAAACTGTTTTTT. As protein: CASSLDRGNEKLFF.